The entry below describes one T cell receptor beta chain. This clone was seen a single time. There is no known antigen for this receptor. No base quality values were provided; no much bigger clone lies one nucleotide off. The data are from a study of cytomegalovirus exposure and HLA in healthy donors (dated 2017 in TCRdb). Study-level background: According to a later analysis, the 100 to 150 validation repertoires were produced on the same platform as the 700 or so repertoires of the first cohort. The aim of the study was to test whether cataloging public T cell receptors could identify signatures of past pathogen exposure. Along with the roughly 700-subject first cohort, a separate validation cohort of over 90 different subjects was used. To predict cytomegalovirus infection status, the study brought together high-throughput TCR immunosequencing, statistical association of individual TCRs with disease status, and machine learning.

The receptor library was made with the immunoSEQ multiplex PCR assay. On the study's bioinformatics: A statistical classification framework was built to diagnose cytomegalovirus status from the catalog of TCR beta chain sequences. TCRdb provides this immuneACCESS table in a form limited to in-frame rearrangements. Some clones are lacking; in checked studies, under half of them reflect an unresolved V gene, and why the rest are absent is not known. That table furnishes V, J and clone size, whereas the DNA furnished D and trimming. This sample gives 140,000 or so clones in total; approximately 90% of them show up just once. The top ten constitute about 4.9% of the sample. Including cysteine and phenylalanine, the CDR3 has 15 amino acids. Here the CDR3 DNA is all that survives: 45 bases in frame from base 1. At the junction V is shortened by 0 bases and J by 4 bases, with 12 bases in between. CDR1 and CDR2 are read off the germline V gene as SGHRS and YFSETQ.

The donors were included in the validation cohort of around 120 subjects, a group kept apart from the roughly 670-subject first cohort. Here is what the overall study found, with its caveats: In vitro tests confirmed that a few of the cytomegalovirus-associated TCR beta chains recognize cytomegalovirus antigens. The study gave a list of around 170 TCR beta chains associated with cytomegalovirus. The validation cohort had no HLA typing available for a later analysis, so co-occurrence within that cohort was assessed over all 120 or so repertoires. Most TCR sequences were observed very rarely across donors, whereas some public TCRs were present in many individuals. Subsequent analysis determined that TCRs grouped into clusters in the first cohort also showed a tendency toward co-occurrence across the 120 or so validation repertoires, and about 93% of cluster scores exceeded 0. The classifier was reported to diagnose cytomegalovirus status with high specificity and sensitivity in both the original and validation cohorts. It was suggested by the authors that the approach could potentially be generalized to other disease states and immunological phenotypes.

The sequence is built from TRBV5-1 and TRBJ2-3; TRBD2 is a possible D gene, resting on 5 matching bases. The sequencing input was PBMCs. The receptor's source is a man aged 18 to 30 in good health and CMV-seropositive. Here the CDR3 is given as CASSLEGRRADTQYF. The DNA sequence reads TGCGCCAGCAGCTTGGAGGGCAGGCGGGCAGATACGCAGTATTTT.